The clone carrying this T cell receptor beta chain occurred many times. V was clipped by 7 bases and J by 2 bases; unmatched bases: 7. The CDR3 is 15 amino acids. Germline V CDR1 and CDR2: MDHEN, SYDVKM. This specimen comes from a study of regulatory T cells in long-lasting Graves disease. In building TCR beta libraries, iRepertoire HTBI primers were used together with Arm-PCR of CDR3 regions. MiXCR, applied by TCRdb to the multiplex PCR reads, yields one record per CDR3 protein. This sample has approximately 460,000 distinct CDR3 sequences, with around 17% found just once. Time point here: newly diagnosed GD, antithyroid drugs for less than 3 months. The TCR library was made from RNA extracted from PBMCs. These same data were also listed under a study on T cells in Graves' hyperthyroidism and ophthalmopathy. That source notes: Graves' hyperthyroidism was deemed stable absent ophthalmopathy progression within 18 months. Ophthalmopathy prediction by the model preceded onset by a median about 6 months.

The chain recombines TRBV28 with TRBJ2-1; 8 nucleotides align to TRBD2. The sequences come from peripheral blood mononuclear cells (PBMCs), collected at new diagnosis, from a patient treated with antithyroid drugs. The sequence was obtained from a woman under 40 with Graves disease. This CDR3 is CASTDSGIAYNEQFF. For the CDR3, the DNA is TGTGCCAGCACCGATAGCGGGATAGCCTACAATGAGCAGTTCTTC.